This T cell receptor (beta chain) stems from a study of blood T cell repertoires in COVID-19. Study information: COVID-19 samples, acute and convalescent, were from the United States, Italy and Spain. PBMCs, B-cell-depleted T cells, or T cells were the source of the cDNA or gDNA that made up the material.

Per the study methods: Cell counts per sample came from amplifying reference gene primers. Measured with immunoSEQ multiplex PCR; TCRdb has only the in-frame clones, and not every one. The V and J calls and the clone size are those of that table, but D and trimming were determined from the DNA. The table lists 250,000 to 350,000 clones, roughly 90% of them singletons. The germline gives CDR1 WSHSY, CDR2 SAAADI. CDR3 size: 14 residues. V gave up 3 bases and J gave up 3 bases, with 11 bases separating them. This clone was found a few times. The sample comprised peripheral blood. The TCR originated in a woman younger than 45 with COVID-19, enrolled during active disease. This rearrangement joins TRBV10-2 to TRBJ1-1; D is possibly TRBD1 (5 bases). The CDR3 loop is CASSETRGDTEAFF. DNA for the CDR3: TGCGCCAGCAGTGAAACCCGGGGGGACACTGAAGCTTTCTTT.